This TCR beta chain was found in a study of human T cells and chemical hapten exposure (TCRdb year 2021). Looking at the study overall: For sensitization, 2% DPC in acetone was applied to a 2 cm by 2 cm area of upper inner arm skin. Patients additionally received weekly therapeutic DPC doses to the scalp throughout the roughly 23-week study period. Patch testing on the upper back used Finn chambers containing 0.01% DPC, with scoring done after 6 days according to International Contact Dermatitis Research Group standards. The mostly female patient cohort included alopecia areata with under or over 50% scalp involvement, alopecia totalis and alopecia universalis. Libraries were pooled for sequencing, and variation in per-sample TCR yields was attributed mainly to small differences in library volumes within the pool. The study tracked peripheral blood TCR repertoire changes in vivo during primary and secondary sensitization to the hapten diphenylcyclopropenone (DPC) in alopecia patients. Patient blood was sampled pre-sensitization (week 0) and at 2, 6 and about 24 weeks after DPC sensitization. For TCR sequencing, blood came from 25 to 35 alopecia patients at anywhere from one to four time points (pre-sensitization, 2, 6 and 24 weeks). What the study reported, not specific to this receptor: Because all patients had alopecia, a presumed autoimmune disease, the immune response of the patients might differ from that of healthy individuals. Repeated subsampling changed both the strength of the expansion versus patch-test correlation and the threshold at which that correlation became significant. Patch test score was positively correlated with the number of PT1 expanded TCRs, with significance at thresholds 8, 16 and 32 but not at 4. Expanded TCRs formed significantly more large CDR3 similarity clusters than pre-sensitization or healthy control sets, consistent with antigen-driven responses. DPC sensitization did not change the number of TCRs with a frequency above 1 in 1000, and there was no evidence of changes in global repertoire structure.

This sample's time point label indicates: pre-sensitization, week 0. The treatment or condition label, as the study defines it: therapeutic diphenylcyclopropenone sensitization with weekly scalp DPC. At every patch-test visit, the blood draw took place before the patch test was put on. Eligible patients were aged 18 to 70, diagnosed with alopecia, deemed suitable for DPC therapy, and excluded if pregnant. Total RNA was extracted from unfractionated whole blood collected in Tempus Blood RNA tubes. Libraries came from RACE. For sequencing, a NextSeq 500 was employed. During library preparation, unique molecular identifiers were attached to individual cDNA molecules so that TCRs could be counted in a quantitative, reproducible way. From each blood RNA sample, both TCR alpha and TCR beta chains were sequenced. Under the source paper's analysis protocol: A median of roughly 98,000 TCRs per sample was observed, with a range of 23,224 to 690,600. V, J and CDR3 annotation of the TCR reads was carried out using the Decombinator software suite. To make PS versus PT1 abundance plots, every sample was subsampled to the same number of TCRs (28,000). TCRs were defined as expanded if absent before sensitization and observed at least eight times at the 2-week time point. Using fastp trimming at Q25 and MiXCR clonotype assembly, TCRdb reanalyzed the public sequencing data and kept in-frame beta chains. Duplicate CDR3 protein sequences are folded into a single record with the most common DNA and genes. These V and J calls rely on TCRdb rather than the paper's analysis. This sample holds fewer than 300,000 distinct CDR3 sequences; approximately 8.6% were observed only once. Together, the top ten hold over 2% of the sample.

CDR1 ENHRY and CDR2 SYGVKD are derived from the germline V gene. Compared with germline, V lacks 3 bases and J lacks 3 bases; bases without a gene match: 5. Taken from cysteine to phenylalanine, the CDR3 has 15 residues. Left in the record is the CDR3 DNA by itself, 45 bases read in frame from the first base. This clonotype was counted between two and nine times. What this receptor recognizes is not known. The record has no base qualities; no much larger clone is one base away. This clonotype was sampled from a woman between 40 and 50 years old with alopecia areata. Some clones in this sample may be carry-over from other donors' samples. This chain is built from TRBV10-3 and TRBJ2-1; TRBD2 agrees with 7 junctional bases. Here the sequenced sample was whole blood, taken in connection with sensitization to the hapten diphenylcyclopropenone (DPC). The DNA reads as follows: TGTGCCATCAGTGATAGGACTAGGGACTACAATGAGCAGTTCTTC. This sequence encodes CAISDRTRDYNEQFF.